The text below deals with one T cell receptor (beta chain). Its binding antigen is unknown. No much larger clone exists at a distance of one base, and base qualities are not known. The data were obtained in a study of shared clonotypes between healthy human individuals (dated by TCRdb to 2020 to 2022). About the study as a whole: A couple of women and a few men aged 18 to 49 years were included in the cohort. To estimate repertoire size and how much clonotypes are shared between individuals, the study performed deep sequencing of blood TCR repertoires from about 5 healthy adults. Different laboratories and diverse techniques were used to prepare libraries and sequence TCR repertoires, to increase sequencing depth and limit assay-specific biases. Each donor's leukapheresis produced roughly between roughly 0.85 and 10 billion PBMCs. Study-wide findings and limitations: Because the study included only a small number of donors, the genetic and exposure-history diversity represented was limited. Pairwise subsampling indicated that sequencing depth was expected to affect the degree of clonotype sharing among donors. Sampling was limited to blood, and TCR repertoires in tissue likely differ from TCR repertoires in blood.

Using the deep immunoSEQ assay, multiplex PCR amplified TCR CDR3 regions from genomic DNA. Extracted genomic DNA from each cell subset was spread evenly across all wells of several immunoSEQ 96-well plates, with each plate serving as a replicate. Each replicate PCR for unsorted PBMC received about 0.3 ug genomic DNA, equal to approximately 30,000 T cell genomes. Ten immunoSEQ deep assay plates were used to sequence the unsorted PBMC genomic DNA. Purified libraries were measured with a Qubit 3.0 fluorometer, size-checked on a Bioanalyzer 2100, and measured again with the KAPA Library Quantification kit. Every immunoSEQ 96-well plate was sequenced on a dedicated single-read 150-cycle Illumina NextSeq 550 flow cell. The study's own analysis went as follows. Because the immunoSEQ output held only junctional sequences and lacked quality scores, the filtering could not match the filtering applied to full-length reads. To assign V/J genes and CDR3, sequences were annotated against IMGT germline references using PyIR, a Python wrapper for IgBLAST v1.9. Reads with weak V/J assignments (E-value above 1e-6), missing CDR3, stop codons, out-of-frame junctions, or ambiguous translated residues were removed. V3J clonotypes were defined by identical inferred V gene, J gene, and CDR3 amino acid sequence. To compute the percentage overlap between repertoires, the number of shared unique clonotypes was divided by the size of the smaller repertoire. Three approaches were used to assess repertoire richness: RTK rarefaction, the Chao1 estimator, and Recon v2.1 estimates of unobserved clonotypes. What TCRdb holds here is the immuneACCESS table cut down to in-frame rearrangements. Part of the clones is not present; checked against another copy, under half of the missing clones reflect an unresolved V gene, and the others are unexplained. V, J and clone size are those of that table, while D and trimming were read from the DNA. This sample comprises about 480,000 clones, 79% of them detected only once. In total, the top ten clones hold approximately 12% of the sample.

The donors were healthy, HIV-negative adults who had no recently reported acute infections or vaccinations. Every donor was a Caucasian adult living in Nashville, Tennessee, USA. For unsorted samples, 90 million or so PBMCs were counted and genomic DNA was extracted with the QIAamp DNA Blood Mini kit. After blood collection by leukapheresis, PBMCs were isolated using Ficoll-Histopaque density gradient centrifugation and then cryopreserved in the vapor phase of liquid nitrogen. The source is a woman in her thirties or forties in good health. Some clones in this sample may be carry-over from other donors' samples. The sequenced sample consisted of PBMCs.

The nucleotides are TGCGCCAGCAGCTTGGGGGCGACTAGCAGCGATGAGCAGTTCTTC. It specifies CASSLGATSSDEQFF. The rearranged chain carries TRBV5-1 and TRBJ2-1, with 7 central nucleotides matching TRBD2. Trimmed from V: 0 bases; trimmed from J: 8 bases; junction bases lacking a gene match: 8. The germline V gene specifies SGHRS as CDR1 and YFSETQ as CDR2. The CDR3, cysteine through phenylalanine, is 15 amino acids long. The CDR3 DNA has 45 bases and is translated from base 1.